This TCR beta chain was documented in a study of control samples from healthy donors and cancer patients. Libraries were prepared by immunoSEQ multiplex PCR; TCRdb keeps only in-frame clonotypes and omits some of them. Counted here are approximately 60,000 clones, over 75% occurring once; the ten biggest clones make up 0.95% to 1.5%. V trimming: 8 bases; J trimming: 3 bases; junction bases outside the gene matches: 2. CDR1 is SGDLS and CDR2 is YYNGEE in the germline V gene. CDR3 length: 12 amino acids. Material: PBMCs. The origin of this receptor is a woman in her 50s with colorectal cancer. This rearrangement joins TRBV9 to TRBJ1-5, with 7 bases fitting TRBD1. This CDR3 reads CASGQVNQPQHF. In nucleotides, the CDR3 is TGTGCCAGTGGACAGGTCAATCAGCCCCAGCATTTT.